What follows are 30 T cell receptor beta chains derived from one specimen sequenced in a study of cytomegalovirus exposure and HLA in healthy donors. It was with 60 Vbeta and 13 Jbeta primers that the PCR ran. The assay was immunoSEQ multiplex PCR, and TCRdb's table has in-frame clones only and misses some. In the table there are 95,000 to 130,000 clones, approximately 70% of which are singletons. Source material: PBMCs. The receptors shown here come from a woman aged 40 to 49 in good health and CMV-seropositive.

This clone was seen a handful of times. The chain uses TRBV6-5 and TRBJ1-4; 7 bases match TRBD1. This CDR3 region has 13 residues. Germline values: CDR1 MNHEY, CDR2 SVGAGI. With V trimmed by 4 bases and J by 8 bases, 4 bases remained unmatched. CDR3 bases: TGTGCCAGCAGTTTACAGGGGAGAGAAAAACTGTTTTTT. It encodes CASSLQGREKLFF.

The V call is TRBV4-3, the J call TRBJ1-3; TRBD1 agrees at 7 bases. Trimming cost V 1 base and J 0 bases; bases outside gene matches: 12. This CDR3 comprises 19 residues. Germline V gene sequence: CDR1 LGHNA, CDR2 YSLEER. CDR3 sequence reads: CASSQGFVQGVGSGNTIYF. DNA for the CDR3: TGCGCCAGCAGCCAAGGGTTCGTTCAGGGGGTGGGCTCTGGAAACACCATATATTTT.

This chain uses TRBV6-5 with TRBJ1-1; tentative D call: TRBD1 (5 bases). The CDR3 has 12 amino acids. CDR1 and CDR2 from the germline V gene are MNHEY and SVGAGI. The V end lost 5 bases, the J end lost 3 bases, and 7 bases lay between the germline ends. In DNA form, the CDR3 reads TGTGCCAGCAGTCTAGGGGACACTGAAGCTTTCTTT. Its protein product is CASSLGDTEAFF.

The J gene is TRBJ2-2, the V gene TRBV6-5, with 8 positions matching TRBD2. Germline CDR1 MNHEY, CDR2 SVGAGI. J gave up 4 bases and V 2 bases, and 3 bases lay outside the gene matches. The CDR3 runs to 15 residues. Here the CDR3 DNA reads TGTGCCAGCAGTTACAAGCGGGAGCTCACCGGGGAGCTGTTTTTT. Translation gives CASSYKRELTGELFF.

This clone was seen a single time. This sequence joins TRBV27 and TRBJ2-7, with 7 bases identical to TRBD1. Germline assignment: CDR1 MNHEY and CDR2 SMNVEV (reference sequence). After removal of 5 bases from V and 0 bases from J, the junction contained 4 bases not matched to a gene. This CDR3 contains 14 residues. CDR3 in DNA: TGTGCCAGCAGTCTCGGACAGGTCTCCTACGAGCAGTACTTC. Encoded protein: CASSLGQVSYEQYF.

This clone has more than one count but fewer than ten. This chain connects TRBV30 to TRBJ2-3, with TRBD2 matching over 10 bases. Germline assignment: CDR1 GTSNPN and CDR2 SVGIG (reference sequence). The CDR3 is 14 residues long. J lost 5 bases, V lost 8 bases, and 10 bases had no gene match. The CDR3 region is CARDIAGGLDTQYF. The DNA of the CDR3 is TGTGCCCGGGATATAGCGGGAGGCCTAGATACGCAGTATTTT. The full variable domain, in which reference TRBV30 and TRBJ2-3 provide the parts outside the CDR3, is SQTIHQWPATLVQPVGSPLSLECTVEGTSNPNLYWYRQAAGRGLQLLFYSVGIGQISSEVPQNLSASRPQDRQFILSSKKLLLSDSGFYLCARDIAGGLDTQYFGPGTRLTVL.

Only a few counts were recorded for this clone. This rearrangement joins TRBV29-1 to TRBJ1-1, with D possibly TRBD1 on 5 matching bases. Germline V lookup: CDR1 SQVTM, CDR2 ANQGSEA. V was trimmed by 7 bases and J by 3 bases, leaving 12 bases between them. This CDR3 region has 12 residues. The CDR3 spells CSGYGGDTEAFF. The CDR3 DNA reads as TGCAGCGGCTATGGAGGGGACACTGAAGCTTTCTTT.

CDR3 DNA: TGTGCCAGCAGATTAGGGGTGACAGCTATGCTTGAAGCTTTCTTT. Translating gives CASRLGVTAMLEAFF. The V and J genes are TRBV5-8 and TRBJ1-1; D is perhaps TRBD1 (5 bases). V lost 5 bases, J lost 7 bases, and 21 bases lay in between. Germline CDR1 is SGHTS and CDR2 is YDEGEE. This CDR3 region has 15 residues.

CDR3 amino acids: CAISGGPSSYNEQFF. CDR3 in DNA: TGTGCCATCAGTGGAGGGCCGAGCTCCTACAATGAGCAGTTCTTC. The rearrangement links TRBV10-3 to TRBJ2-1; TRBD2 might be the D (5 bases). The CDR3 spans 15 residues. CDR1 ENHRY and CDR2 SYGVKD come from the germline V gene. V lost 4 bases and J lost 0, with 10 bases in between.

This chain joins TRBV7-3 and TRBJ2-7; 8 bases match TRBD1. The germline gives CDR1 SGHTA, CDR2 FQGTGA. Unmatched junction bases numbered 5, after V lost 1 base and J lost 3 bases. The CDR3 spans 15 residues. Here the CDR3 DNA reads TGTGCCAGCAGCTTAATGGCAGGGGGCGGCTACGAGCAGTACTTC. Amino acids: CASSLMAGGGYEQYF.

This clone was seen only a few times. The chain links TRBV7-9 to TRBJ2-3; D possibly corresponds to TRBD1 (6 bases). This CDR3 spans 14 amino acids. Trimming removed 5 bases from V and 2 bases from J, with 11 bases in between. Germline V gene sequence: CDR1 SEHNR, CDR2 FQNEAQ (reference sequence). The CDR3 loop is CASSGWDITDTQYF. CDR3 bases: TGTGCCAGCAGCGGATGGGACATCACAGATACGCAGTATTTT.

The CDR3 spells CASSVGGSGYEQYF. As DNA, the CDR3 is TGTGCCAGCAGCGTAGGGGGTAGCGGTTACGAGCAGTACTTC. The V gene is TRBV9, the J gene TRBJ2-7; the D gene is possibly TRBD2 (6 bases). Germline lookup yields CDR1 SGDLS and CDR2 YYNGEE. Trimming cost V 0 bases and J 4 bases, with 11 bases left between them. There are 14 residues in the CDR3.

This chain links TRBV5-6 with TRBJ2-1, with 9 bases that match TRBD2. With V trimmed by 7 bases and J by 0 bases, 8 bases remained unmatched. Looked up from germline, CDR1 is SGHDT and CDR2 is YYEEEE. The CDR3 runs 16 residues. CDR3 coding DNA: TGTGCCAGCCCCGCGGGAGGGCCGGTCTCCTACAATGAGCAGTTCTTC. This sequence encodes CASPAGGPVSYNEQFF.

V is TRBV15 and J is TRBJ2-1, with D perhaps matching TRBD2 (5 bases). Trimming stripped 0 bases from V and 4 bases from J, with 13 bases between. In germline, CDR1 is LNHNV, CDR2 YYDKDF (reference sequence). CDR3 length equals 16 residues. DNA of the CDR3: TGTGCCACCAGCAGAGATTACGGCGGGTTGTACAATGAGCAGTTCTTC. Its translation is CATSRDYGGLYNEQFF. Based on the CDR3 plus reference TRBV15 and TRBJ2-1, the full variable domain is DAMVIQNPRYQVTQFGKPVTLSCSQTLNHNVMYWYQQKSSQAPKLLFHYYDKDFNNEADTPDNFQSRRPNTSFCFLDIRSPGLGDTAMYLCATSRDYGGLYNEQFFGPGTRLTVL.

The V call is TRBV19, the J call TRBJ2-1; TRBD2 agrees at 12 bases. This CDR3 is 17 amino acids long. Germline loops: CDR1 LNHDA, CDR2 SQIVND (reference sequence). Unmatched junction bases numbered 12, after V lost 8 bases and J lost 4 bases. In nucleotides, the CDR3 is TGTGCCAGTTCTACCGAGACTAGCGGGAGTATTTACAATGAGCAGTTCTTC. Translated, it gives CASSTETSGSIYNEQFF.

The chain links TRBV27 to TRBJ2-7; 11 nucleotides agree with TRBD2. The junction had 8 bases not matched to a gene; V was cut back by 4 bases and J by 0 bases. The CDR3 totals 17 residues. The germline V gene has CDR1 MNHEY and CDR2 SMNVEV (reference sequence). The CDR3 is CASSSGLAGASSYEQYF. DNA for the CDR3: TGTGCCAGCAGTTCAGGACTAGCGGGCGCTAGCTCCTACGAGCAGTACTTC.

The rearrangement uses TRBV7-2 and TRBJ2-7; 9 bases agree with TRBD2. There are 15 residues in the CDR3. V was pared by 1 base and J by 5 bases, with 6 bases of the junction left unmatched. Germline lookup yields CDR1 SGHTA and CDR2 FQGNSA. As DNA, the CDR3 is TGTGCCAGCAGCTTAGATCCTAGCGGGGAGAACGAGCAGTACTTC. Translated, it gives CASSLDPSGENEQYF.

The V call is TRBV28, the J call TRBJ2-3; 12 nucleotides line up with TRBD2. The CDR3 totals 16 residues. Trimming took 6 bases from V and 4 from J; bases not matched to a gene: 8. Germline V gives CDR1 MDHEN, CDR2 SYDVKM. CDR3 DNA sequence: TGTGCCAGCAGCCATCTGACTAGCGGGAGCCCAGATACGCAGTATTTT. This encodes CASSHLTSGSPDTQYF. The variable domain in full, completed from reference TRBV28 and TRBJ2-3, reads DVKVTQSSRYLVKRTGEKVFLECVQDMDHENMFWYRQDPGLGLRLIYFSYDVKMKEKGDIPEGYSVSREKKERFSLILESASTNQTSMYLCASSHLTSGSPDTQYFGPGTRLTVL.

CDR3 region: CASSLQRDTEAFF. CDR3 DNA: TGTGCCAGCAGCCTTCAACGCGATACTGAAGCTTTCTTT. This chain joins TRBV5-6 and TRBJ1-1; D unclear. This CDR3 region has 13 residues. The V gene lost 4 bases and the J gene lost 5 bases, with 12 bases spanning the gap. Germline CDR1 SGHDT, CDR2 YYEEEE.

This clone has a handful of counts. This chain joins TRBV9 and TRBJ2-1; weak D call: TRBD1 (5 bases). CDR1 is SGDLS, CDR2 YYNGEE, per germline. The CDR3 covers 15 residues. V lost 3 bases to trimming and J lost 7 bases, with 17 bases between them. The CDR3 DNA reads TGTGCCAGCAGCGCCCTTTCGGACATGACGAATGAGCAGTTCTTC. It translates to CASSALSDMTNEQFF.

The chain links TRBV7-9 to TRBJ2-7, with a possible D match to TRBD1 (5 bases). CDR3 length: 14 residues. V lost 0 bases and J 2 bases, leaving 8 bases between the germline ends. Germline CDR1 reads SEHNR; CDR2 reads FQNEAQ (reference sequence). CDR3 coding DNA: TGTGCCAGCAGCTTAGCGGCAGGGCCCTACGAGCAGTACTTC. It yields the protein CASSLAAGPYEQYF.

The chain recombines TRBV7-9 with TRBJ1-5, with 7 bases fitting TRBD1. V gave up 3 bases and J gave up 6 bases; unmatched junction bases: 2. This CDR3 has 13 amino acids. From germline, CDR1 is SEHNR and CDR2 FQNEAQ (reference sequence). Here the CDR3 reads CASSLGQLQPQHF. The CDR3 DNA sequence: TGTGCCAGCAGCTTGGGACAGCTTCAGCCCCAGCATTTT.

The V and J genes are TRBV6-6 and TRBJ2-1, with D perhaps matching TRBD2 (5 bases). Germline CDR1 MNHNY, CDR2 SVGAGI (reference sequence). CDR3 size: 14 residues. The V end lost 2 bases, the J end lost 5 bases, and 10 bases lay between the germline ends. CDR3: CASSYPTGNNEQFF. The CDR3 DNA reads TGTGCCAGCAGTTACCCCACGGGGAACAATGAGCAGTTCTTC.

The rearrangement joins TRBV18 to TRBJ1-4; 7 bases align to TRBD1. V was pared by 3 bases and J by 10 bases, with 20 bases of the junction left unmatched. Germline CDR1 and CDR2: KGHSH and LQKENI. The CDR3 runs 18 residues. The CDR3 DNA follows: TGTGCCAGCTCACCGGAACCCCCGGGACAGCTTTTCAGCGTAAAACTGTTTTTT. Protein: CASSPEPPGQLFSVKLFF.

J is TRBJ2-5 and V is TRBV28; D may be TRBD1 (5 bases). The J call may be mistaken, given a closer DNA end match to TRBJ2-7. Looked up from germline, CDR1 is MDHEN and CDR2 is SYDVKM. This CDR3 region has 12 residues. The CDR3 bases are TGTGCCAGCAGTTTAGCAGGGCTCGAGCAGTACTTC. It specifies CASSLAGLEQYF.

The chain is built from TRBV9 and TRBJ1-2; maybe TRBD1 (5 bases). The CDR3 extends over 15 amino acids. Trimming removed 0 bases at V and 7 bases at J, with 16 bases between. Germline assignment: CDR1 SGDLS and CDR2 YYNGEE. The DNA for the CDR3 is TGTGCCAGCAGCGTAGATTCCAGGGTCCCCGGTGGCTACACCTTC. Encoded protein: CASSVDSRVPGGYTF.

The chain combines TRBV7-3 with TRBJ2-1; no clear D. The CDR3 spans 15 residues. Trimming cost V 1 base and J 2 bases, with 9 bases left between them. Germline V lookup: CDR1 SGHTA, CDR2 FQGTGA. CDR3 residues: CASSLIADAYNEQFF. The CDR3 DNA reads TGTGCCAGCAGCTTAATTGCGGATGCCTACAATGAGCAGTTCTTC.

The chain uses TRBV7-2 and TRBJ2-2, with a possible D match to TRBD2 (6 bases). The germline gives CDR1 SGHTA, CDR2 FQGNSA. The CDR3 runs to 16 residues. Trimming removed 5 bases at V and 0 bases at J, with 13 bases between. CDR3 nucleotides: TGTGCCAGCAGCGCGGGACGGATCGCGAACACCGGGGAGCTGTTTTTT. Its translation: CASSAGRIANTGELFF.

J is TRBJ1-1 and V is TRBV9, with TRBD1 as a possible D gene (5 bases). The V end lost 0 bases, the J end lost 3 bases, and 9 bases lay between the germline ends. CDR1 is SGDLS, CDR2 YYNGEE, per germline. The CDR3 length is 14 residues. CDR3: CASSVAGGDTEAFF. In DNA, the CDR3 is TGTGCCAGCAGCGTAGCGGGGGGGGACACTGAAGCTTTCTTT.

This sequence joins TRBV6-5 and TRBJ1-2; 7 bases are a match to TRBD1. Germline CDR1 MNHEY, CDR2 SVGAGI. The J segment lost 8 bases and the V segment lost 5 bases, leaving 14 bases of the junction unmatched. There are 15 residues in the CDR3. CDR3 loop: CASSPTGQVVIGYTF. CDR3 bases: TGTGCCAGCAGTCCGACAGGGCAGGTAGTTATAGGCTACACCTTC.